This is a list of T cell receptor beta chains from one sample in a study of T cells after yellow fever vaccination. MiXCR, run by TCRdb on the 5' RACE reads, gives a single entry per CDR3 protein. The table records approximately 130,000 distinct CDR3 sequences, 13% to 15% of them present only once. Sequenced here: CD8+ T cells sorted from PBMCs, sampled 5 days after the yellow fever booster vaccination. The origin of the receptors is a man aged 18 to 35 who received the YFV17D yellow fever vaccine. Each CDR3 is given with its conserved first and last residue. D genes are given only for firm matches. Size values are once, few and many counts, or a class for expanded clones, and some rows have none.

j_call	v_call	d_call	clone_size	cdr3_nt	cdr3_aa
TRBJ1-5	TRBV4-3	NA	NA	TGCGCCAGCAGCCAAGATCGGGTAATTGGTTATAGCAATCAGCCCCAGCATTTT	CASSQDRVIGYSNQPQHF
TRBJ1-2	TRBV24-1	TRBD1	once	TGTGCCACCAGTGATACAGACAGGGTCTATGGCTACACCTTC	CATSDTDRVYGYTF
TRBJ2-3	TRBV6-5	NA	NA	TGTGCCAGCAGTTACTCGGCGGGGTCTACAGATACGCAGTATTTT	CASSYSAGSTDTQYF
TRBJ1-1	TRBV5-1	TRBD1	few	TGCGCCAGCAGCCTGGACAGGGTGAGGACTGAAGCTTTCTTT	CASSLDRVRTEAFF
TRBJ2-1	TRBV29-1	TRBD2	NA	TGCAGCGTTGTAGCCAGCGGGGGGGTCAATGAGCAGTTCTTC	CSVVASGGVNEQFF
TRBJ1-1	TRBV4-1	NA	NA	TGCGCCAGCAGCCAAGTTGGGGAAACTGAAGCTTTCTTT	CASSQVGETEAFF
TRBJ2-3	TRBV4-1	NA	many	TGCGCCAGCAGCCAAGTAGCAGATACGCAGTATTTT	CASSQVADTQYF
TRBJ2-3	TRBV4-3	TRBD1	few	TGCGCCAGCAGCCCAGGACAGGGTGCATATACGCAGTATTTT	CASSPGQGAYTQYF
TRBJ2-7	TRBV5-1	NA	NA	TGCGCCAGCAGCTTGGGTTGGGGCGAAAGCTCCTACGAGCAGTACTTC	CASSLGWGESSYEQYF
TRBJ2-1	TRBV4-1	TRBD1	NA	TGCGCCAGCAGCAAAACAGGGGGGTCTTACAATGAGCAGTTCTTC	CASSKTGGSYNEQFF
TRBJ2-1	TRBV19	TRBD1	NA	TGTGCCAGCCGGGGACAGGGAACCTACAATGAGCAGTTCTTC	CASRGQGTYNEQFF
TRBJ1-1	TRBV5-4	NA	few	TGTGCCAGCAGCCGGGATTGGGACACTGAAGCTTTCTTT	CASSRDWDTEAFF
TRBJ1-6	TRBV27	TRBD1	NA	TGTGCCAGCAGTTTAGCCAGGGGGCTATCACCCCTCCACTTT	CASSLARGLSPLHF
TRBJ2-1	TRBV4-3	NA	few	TGCGCCAGCAGCCAATATTCGGGGGCCGGGGAGCAGTTCTTC	CASSQYSGAGEQFF
TRBJ2-5	TRBV20-1	TRBD1	few	TGCAGTGCGGGGACGACAGGGGGCGCGGAGACCCAGTACTTC	CSAGTTGGAETQYF
TRBJ2-1	TRBV24-1	NA	NA	TGTGCCACCAGTGATCAGAGTCCGGGGCAGTTCTTC	CATSDQSPGQFF
TRBJ2-1	TRBV28	NA	few	TGTGCCAGCAGTTTCGCGCGGGACTACAATGAGCAGTTCTTC	CASSFARDYNEQFF
TRBJ1-5	TRBV6-5	NA	NA	TGTGCCAGCAGTCCCCGGGACATACGCAATCAGCCCCAGCATTTT	CASSPRDIRNQPQHF
TRBJ2-5	TRBV12-5	NA	few	TGTGCTAGTGGTCCCCTTGAACGCCAAGAGACCCAGTACTTC	CASGPLERQETQYF
TRBJ2-1	TRBV11-2	TRBD2	NA	TGTGCCAGCAGCTTCCATAGCGGGGGATATTACAATGAGCAGTTCTTC	CASSFHSGGYYNEQFF
TRBJ1-2	TRBV27	NA	NA	TGTGCCAGCAGTCACCTGGGAGGGGCAGTCTTGGGCTACACCTTC	CASSHLGGAVLGYTF
TRBJ2-1	TRBV2	NA	NA	TGTGCCAGCAGTGTGGGCGGGGGCCTGAATTACAATGAGCAGTTCTTC	CASSVGGGLNYNEQFF
TRBJ2-2	TRBV5-4	NA	few	TGTGCCAGCAGCTTGGGGGTCGCCACCGGGGAGCTGTTTTTT	CASSLGVATGELFF
TRBJ1-1	TRBV5-1	TRBD1	NA	TGCGCCAGCAGCCAAACAGGGGTTACTGAAGCTTTCTTT	CASSQTGVTEAFF
TRBJ2-5	TRBV9	TRBD2	many	TGTGCCAGCAGCGTAACCTCGGGGCTAGCGGGGGCAGAGACCCAGTACTTC	CASSVTSGLAGAETQYF
TRBJ1-2	TRBV12-3/TRBV12-4	NA	few	TGTGCCAGCAGTTTCGGCGGGACCGTCTATGGCTACACCTTC	CASSFGGTVYGYTF
TRBJ1-1	TRBV4-1	NA	NA	TGCGCCAGCAGCGATAACAGCGAGTTGAACACTGAAGCTTTCTTT	CASSDNSELNTEAFF
TRBJ2-1	TRBV4-1	TRBD2	few	TGCGCCAGCAGCCAAGTAGCGGGGGCGGAAGAGGATGAGCAGTTCTTC	CASSQVAGAEEDEQFF